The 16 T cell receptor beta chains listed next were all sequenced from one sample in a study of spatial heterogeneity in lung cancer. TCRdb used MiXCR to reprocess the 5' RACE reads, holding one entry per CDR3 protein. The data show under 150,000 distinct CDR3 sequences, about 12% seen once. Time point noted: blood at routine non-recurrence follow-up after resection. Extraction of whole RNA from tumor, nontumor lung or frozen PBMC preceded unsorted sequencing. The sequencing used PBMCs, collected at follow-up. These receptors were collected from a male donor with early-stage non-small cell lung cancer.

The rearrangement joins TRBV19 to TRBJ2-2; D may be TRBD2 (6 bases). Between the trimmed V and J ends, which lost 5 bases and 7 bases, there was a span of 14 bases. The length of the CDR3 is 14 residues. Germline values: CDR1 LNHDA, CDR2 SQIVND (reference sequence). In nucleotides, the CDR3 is TGTGCCAGTAGTCCTGCCGGGGGAATCGGGGAGCTGTTTTTT. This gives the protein CASSPAGGIGELFF.

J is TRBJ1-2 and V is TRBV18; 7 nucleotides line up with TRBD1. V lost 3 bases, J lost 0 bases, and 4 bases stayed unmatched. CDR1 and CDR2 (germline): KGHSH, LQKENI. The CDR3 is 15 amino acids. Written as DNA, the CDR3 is TGTGCCAGCTCACCCTCGCAGGGGGCTAACTATGGCTACACCTTC. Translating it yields CASSPSQGANYGYTF.

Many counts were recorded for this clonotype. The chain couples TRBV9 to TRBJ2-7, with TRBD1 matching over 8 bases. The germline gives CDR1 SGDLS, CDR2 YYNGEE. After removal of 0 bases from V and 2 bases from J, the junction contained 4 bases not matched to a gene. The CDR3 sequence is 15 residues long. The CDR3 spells CASSVGGTGTYEQYF. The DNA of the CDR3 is TGTGCCAGCAGCGTAGGGGGGACAGGTACCTACGAGCAGTACTTC.

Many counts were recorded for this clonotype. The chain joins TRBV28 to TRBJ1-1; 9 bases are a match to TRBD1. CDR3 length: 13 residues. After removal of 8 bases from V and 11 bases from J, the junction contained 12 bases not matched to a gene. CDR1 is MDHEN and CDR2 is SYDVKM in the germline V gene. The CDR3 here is CASDSNRGRGAFF. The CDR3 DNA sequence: TGTGCCAGCGACAGCAACAGGGGGCGCGGCGCTTTCTTT.

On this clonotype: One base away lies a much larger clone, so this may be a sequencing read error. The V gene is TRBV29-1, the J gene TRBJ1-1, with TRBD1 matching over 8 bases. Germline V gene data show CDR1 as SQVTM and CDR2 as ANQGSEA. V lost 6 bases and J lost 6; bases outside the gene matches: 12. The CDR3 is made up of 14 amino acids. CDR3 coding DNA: TGCAGCGTCGAGCTAACAGGGGGTTACGCTGAAGCTTTCTTT. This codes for CSVELTGGYAEAFF.

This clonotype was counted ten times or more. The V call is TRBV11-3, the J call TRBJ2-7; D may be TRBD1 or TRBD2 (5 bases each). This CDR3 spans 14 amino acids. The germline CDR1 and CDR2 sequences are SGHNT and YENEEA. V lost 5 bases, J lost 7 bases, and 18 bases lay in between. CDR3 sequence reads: CASSISGTALEQYF. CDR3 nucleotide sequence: TGTGCCAGCAGCATTTCCGGGACGGCGCTAGAGCAGTACTTC.

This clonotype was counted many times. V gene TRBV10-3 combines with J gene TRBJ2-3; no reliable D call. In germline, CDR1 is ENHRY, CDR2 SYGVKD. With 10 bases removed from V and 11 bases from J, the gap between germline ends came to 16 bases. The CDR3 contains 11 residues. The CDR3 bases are TGTGCCACCCTGCGCGAGCAGCAGCAGTATTTT. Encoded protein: CATLREQQQYF.

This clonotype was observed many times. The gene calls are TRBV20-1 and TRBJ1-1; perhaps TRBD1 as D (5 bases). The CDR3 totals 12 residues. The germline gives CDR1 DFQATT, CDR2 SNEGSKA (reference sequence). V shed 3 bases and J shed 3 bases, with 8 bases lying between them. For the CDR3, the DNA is TGCAGTGCTAGGGGGGGTCACACTGAAGCTTTCTTT. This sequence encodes CSARGGHTEAFF.

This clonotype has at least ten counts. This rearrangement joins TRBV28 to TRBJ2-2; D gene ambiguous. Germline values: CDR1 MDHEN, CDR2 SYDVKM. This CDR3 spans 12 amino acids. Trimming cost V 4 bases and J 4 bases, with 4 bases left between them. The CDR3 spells CASSSSTGELFF. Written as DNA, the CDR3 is TGTGCCAGCAGTTCCTCCACCGGGGAGCTGTTTTTT.

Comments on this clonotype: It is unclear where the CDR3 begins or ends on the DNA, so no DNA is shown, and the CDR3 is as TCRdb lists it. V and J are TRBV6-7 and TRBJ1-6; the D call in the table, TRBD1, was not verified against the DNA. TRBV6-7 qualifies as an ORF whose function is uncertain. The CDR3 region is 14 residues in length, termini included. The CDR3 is CASILDSNHSPLHF.

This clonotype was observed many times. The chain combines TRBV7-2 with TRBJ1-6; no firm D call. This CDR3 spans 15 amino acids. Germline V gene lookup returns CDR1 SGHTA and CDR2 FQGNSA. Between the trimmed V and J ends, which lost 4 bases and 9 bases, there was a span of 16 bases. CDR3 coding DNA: TGTGCCAGCAGCTCCTACGCACTCGGGAGTTCACCCCTCCACTTT. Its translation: CASSSYALGSSPLHF. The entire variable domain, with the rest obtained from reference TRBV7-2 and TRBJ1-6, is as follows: GAGVSQSPSNKVTEKGKDVELRCDPISGHTALYWYRQSLGQGLEFLIYFQGNSAPDKSGLPSDRFSAERTGGSVSTLTIQRTQQEDSAVYLCASSSYALGSSPLHFGNGTRLTVT.

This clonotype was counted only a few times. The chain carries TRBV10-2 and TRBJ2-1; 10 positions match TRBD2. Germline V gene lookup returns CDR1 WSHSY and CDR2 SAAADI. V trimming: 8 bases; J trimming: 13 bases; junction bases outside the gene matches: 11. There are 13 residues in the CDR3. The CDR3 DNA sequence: TGCGCCAGCCATACTAGCGGGGATCCAAACCAGTTCTTC. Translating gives CASHTSGDPNQFF.

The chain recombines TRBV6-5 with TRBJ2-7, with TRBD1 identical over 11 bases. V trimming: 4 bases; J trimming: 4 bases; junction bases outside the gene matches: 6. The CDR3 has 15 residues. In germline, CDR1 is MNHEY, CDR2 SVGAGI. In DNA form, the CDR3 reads TGTGCCAGCAGTTCGATAGGACAGGGGGCTTACGAGCAGTACTTC. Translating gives CASSSIGQGAYEQYF.

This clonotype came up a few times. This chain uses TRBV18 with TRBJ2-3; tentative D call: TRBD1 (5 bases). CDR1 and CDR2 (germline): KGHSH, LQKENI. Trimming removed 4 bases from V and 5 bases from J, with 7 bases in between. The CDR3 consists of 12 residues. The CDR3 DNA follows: TGTGCCAGCTCACAACAGGTAGATACGCAGTATTTT. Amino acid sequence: CASSQQVDTQYF.

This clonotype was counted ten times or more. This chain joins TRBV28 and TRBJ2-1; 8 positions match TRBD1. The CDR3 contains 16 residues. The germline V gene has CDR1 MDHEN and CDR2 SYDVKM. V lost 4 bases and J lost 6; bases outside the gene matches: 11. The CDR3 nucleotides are TGTGCCAGCAGTTCTCGGACAGGGAAGAGTGGCAATGAGCAGTTCTTC. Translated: CASSSRTGKSGNEQFF.

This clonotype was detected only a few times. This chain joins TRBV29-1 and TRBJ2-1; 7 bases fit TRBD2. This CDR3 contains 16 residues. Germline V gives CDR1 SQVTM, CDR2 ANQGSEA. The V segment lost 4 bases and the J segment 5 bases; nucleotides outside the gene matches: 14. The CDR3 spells CSVGRGPRGDHNEQFF. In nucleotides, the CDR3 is TGCAGCGTTGGGAGGGGACCCCGGGGGGACCACAATGAGCAGTTCTTC.